This T cell receptor (beta chain) emerged from a study of identical twins. Template switching, a step in the protocol, added a universal primer site, and cDNA carried unique molecular identifiers. TCRdb reanalysed the 5' RACE reads using MiXCR and keeps one entry per CDR3 protein. The data hold more than 1.5 million distinct CDR3 sequences, with around a third observed a single time. Overall study findings and caveats: Models underpredicted monozygotic twin sharing of out-of-frame TCR alpha.

The germline V gene encodes CDR1 MNHNS and CDR2 SASEGT. The CDR3 is 14 residues long. V was clipped by 8 bases and J by 6 bases; unmatched bases: 10. Donors were all healthy Caucasians. About this clonotype itself: Its cognate antigen is unknown.

The chain couples TRBV6-1 to TRBJ2-5; 9 nucleotides line up with TRBD1. Sequences were obtained from cord blood. The TCR sequence derives from a newborn girl in good health. The CDR3 DNA follows: TGTGCCAGCCCCATGGGGACAGGGTTGAAGACCCAGTACTTC. Protein: CASPMGTGLKTQYF.